Here is one T cell receptor (beta chain) with its context. The source of the sample is a study of Ad26.COV2.S vaccination and SARS-CoV-2 variants. For the study at large: Ad26.COV2.S shots went into the muscle once or twice, 56 days apart.

Assay: immunoSEQ multiplex PCR; the TCRdb copy retains only in-frame clones and omits some. This sample carries more than 350,000 clones, about 93% of them seen once, and the ten largest clones take 12%. CDR1 is SEHNR, CDR2 FQNEAQ, per germline (reference sequence). Trimming took off 0 bases at V and 3 bases at J, with 3 bases between the two ends. This CDR3 is 12 amino acids long. As to treatment: 19 received Ad26.COV2.S at low or high dose, single or two shots; roughly five received placebo; per-sample allocation not given. Collection of samples fell on day 63 after the first vaccine or placebo injection.

Sequenced material: peripheral blood, taken in a trial of Ad26.COV2.S vaccine versus placebo. The rearrangement joins TRBV7-9 to TRBJ2-7; D unclear. The receptor's source is a person between 18 and 65 years old who received the Ad26.COV2.S COVID-19 vaccine or a placebo. The CDR3 coding sequence is TGTGCCAGCAGCTTAGCCATCTACGAGCAGTACTTC. Translation gives CASSLAIYEQYF. The entire variable domain, with the rest obtained from reference TRBV7-9 and TRBJ2-7, is as follows: DTGVSQNPRHKITKRGQNVTFRCDPISEHNRLYWYRQTLGQGPEFLTYFQNEAQLEKSRLLSDRFSAERPKGSFSTLEIQRTEQGDSAMYLCASSLAIYEQYFGPGTRLTVT.